Detailed here is one TCR beta chain. Its antigen remains unknown. This sample was taken from a study of circulating tumor DNA in untreated peripheral T-cell lymphoma. The CDR3 length is 13 residues. Germline V gives CDR1 GTSNPN, CDR2 SVGIG (reference sequence). V lost 4 bases and J lost 8, with 17 bases in between. TCRdb's table, derived via immunoSEQ multiplex PCR, lists solely in-frame clones and lacks some. The sample gives 450 or so clones, 65% to 90% of which show up once; around 6% is in the top ten. General study points: Tumor-specific clonotypes: identified in 65% to 80% of patients, 86% of baseline tissues. In a couple of patients, ctDNA persisted after therapy without relapse for 9 to 10 years.

V gene TRBV30 combines with J gene TRBJ1-2, with D maybe TRBD1 (5 bases). The source material was cell-free DNA from blood serum. This clonotype was sampled from a human donor with peripheral T-cell lymphoma. CDR3 DNA sequence: TGTGCCTGGACAGGGTTTCCACCTCTAGGCTACACCTTC. Its translation: CAWTGFPPLGYTF.